Only a few counts were recorded for the clone carrying this T cell receptor (beta chain). The CDR3 runs 14 residues. The germline V gene has CDR1 SNHLY and CDR2 FYNNEI. Trimming cost V 7 bases and J 0 bases; bases outside gene matches: 2. The data derive from a study of blood T cell repertoires in COVID-19. The wider study: Whether acute or convalescent, the COVID-19 samples came from the United States, Italy and Spain.

The repertoire was sequenced with immunoSEQ multiplex PCR; TCRdb's copy has only in-frame clones and lacks some. Of 250,000 or so clones in the sample, 85% to 90% were seen once. Source material: peripheral blood. The source of this sequence is a woman aged 40-49 years who had recovered from COVID-19. The chain has TRBV2 and TRBJ2-1, with TRBD2 matching over 8 bases. The CDR3 nucleotides are TGTGCCAGCAAGAGCGGGAGCTCCTACAATGAGCAGTTCTTC. Translation gives CASKSGSSYNEQFF.